Each of the 6 T cell receptor beta chains below was sequenced from the same sample in a study of beta chain features in type 1 diabetes. Expressed TCRB transcripts were sequenced because the entire RNA isolate underwent reverse transcription. Here immunoSEQ multiplex PCR was the method, and the copy in TCRdb shows in-frame clones only, minus some. The sample comprises some 290,000 clones, roughly an eighth of which are singletons, and approximately 0.015% rests with the top ten. These TCRs are of unknown antigen specificity. Study-level points and caveats: All four CD4+ subsets of Type 1 diabetes patients contained TCRB CDR3s that were moderately but significantly shorter.

The sequencing input was naive CD4+ T cells from blood. The receptor set was obtained from a man aged 30-40 years with type 1 diabetes.

In this sample, this clone turned up a few times. The V gene is TRBV7-9, the J gene TRBJ2-5; 8 bases map to TRBD2. The CDR3 runs to 16 residues. Unmatched junction bases numbered 13, after V lost 5 bases and J lost 5 bases. CDR1 is SEHNR and CDR2 is FQNEAQ in the germline V gene (reference sequence). The CDR3 coding sequence is TGTGCCAGCAGCCTCCCCCAGCGGGAGCCAGGGGAGACCCAGTACTTC. Amino acid sequence: CASSLPQREPGETQYF. Using reference TRBV7-9 and TRBJ2-5 for the parts outside the CDR3, the full variable domain is DTGVSQNPRHKITKRGQNVTFRCDPISEHNRLYWYRQTLGQGPEFLTYFQNEAQLEKSRLLSDRFSAERPKGSFSTLEIQRTEQGDSAMYLCASSLPQREPGETQYFGPGTRLLVL.

The CDR3 sequence is CASSYGQRTDTQYF. The DNA for the CDR3 is TGTGCCAGCAGCTATGGACAGCGCACAGATACGCAGTATTTT. This chain connects TRBV7-3 to TRBJ2-3; a weak D match, TRBD1 (6 bases). Germline CDR1 SGHTA, CDR2 FQGTGA. V was pared by 4 bases and J by 1 base, with 9 bases between. This CDR3 is built from 14 residues.

In this sample, this clone turned up a few times. This chain joins TRBV15 and TRBJ1-4, with D maybe TRBD1 (6 bases). V dropped 3 bases and J dropped 8 bases, with 13 bases sitting between them. The V gene's germline CDR1 is LNHNV and CDR2 YYDKDF (reference sequence). The CDR3 is made up of 14 amino acids. CDR3 amino acids: CATSRNREQEKLFF. The CDR3 DNA follows: TGTGCCACCAGCAGGAACAGGGAGCAGGAAAAACTGTTTTTT.

This clone was detected only a few times. Other DNA sequences in this sample translate to the same CDR3. The chain recombines TRBV7-3 with TRBJ1-1; 7 bases agree with TRBD1. From germline, CDR1 is SGHTA and CDR2 FQGTGA. CDR3 length: 13 amino acids. V trimming: 5 bases; J trimming: 3 bases; junction bases outside the gene matches: 3. Here the CDR3 DNA reads TGTGCCAGCAGCCGACAGGGAGACACTGAAGCTTTCTTT. Translating it yields CASSRQGDTEAFF.

Only a few counts were recorded for this clone. V is TRBV9 and J is TRBJ1-1; a possible D gene is TRBD1 (6 bases). The germline gives CDR1 SGDLS, CDR2 YYNGEE. Between the trimmed V and J ends, which lost 0 bases and 9 bases, there was a span of 15 bases. The CDR3 totals 14 residues. CDR3 nucleotides: TGTGCCAGCAGCGTAGTTCAGGGGAATCTACAAGCTTTCTTT. This translates into CASSVVQGNLQAFF.

Only a few counts were recorded for this clone. In the same sample, other DNA sequences code for this CDR3. V gene TRBV6-6 combines with J gene TRBJ1-1; no definite D call. The V end lost 2 bases, the J end lost 3 bases, and 7 bases lay between the germline ends. Germline lookup yields CDR1 MNHNY and CDR2 SVGAGI (reference sequence). This CDR3 spans 13 amino acids. The CDR3 is CASSYGGDTEAFF. The CDR3 bases are TGTGCCAGCAGTTACGGCGGTGACACTGAAGCTTTCTTT.